The 17 T cell receptor beta chains below were found in one sample sequenced in a study of cytomegalovirus exposure and HLA in healthy donors. Primers included in the PCR were 60 Vbeta and 13 Jbeta primers. TCRdb's table, derived via immunoSEQ multiplex PCR, lists solely in-frame clones and lacks some. Counted here are roughly 160,000 clones, about 80% occurring once; the ten biggest clones make up 1.3%. The sample was PBMCs. The receptors stem from a man in his thirties or forties in good health and CMV-seronegative.

V usage is TRBV28 and J usage is TRBJ1-2; weak D call: TRBD1 (6 bases). Trimming left V 5 bases short and J 7 bases short, with 14 bases between. The CDR3 is 13 residues long. Germline V gene sequence: CDR1 MDHEN, CDR2 SYDVKM. Here the CDR3 DNA reads TGTGCCAGCAGTAGAACAGGGTATGGTGGCTACACCTTC. Translated, it gives CASSRTGYGGYTF.

The chain uses TRBV6-1 and TRBJ1-1, with a possible D match to TRBD1 (6 bases). Trimming shortened V by 4 bases and J by 3 bases, and 12 bases separated the two germline ends. The CDR3 is made up of 14 amino acids. Germline V lookup: CDR1 MNHNS, CDR2 SASEGT. The CDR3 DNA reads TGTGCCAGCAGTGGGGGGCAGGGAGACACTGAAGCTTTCTTT. This encodes CASSGGQGDTEAFF.

V is TRBV28 and J is TRBJ2-3, with no clear D. This CDR3 is 15 amino acids long. The germline gives CDR1 MDHEN, CDR2 SYDVKM. V lost 7 bases, J lost 0 bases, and 14 bases lay in between. CDR3 in DNA: TGTGCCAGCACTCAGGTTCTTTCTAGCACAGATACGCAGTATTTT. Translating it yields CASTQVLSSTDTQYF.

This chain uses TRBV7-9 with TRBJ2-7; tentatively, D is TRBD2 (6 bases). The V end lost 0 bases, the J end lost 7 bases, and 16 bases lay between the germline ends. This CDR3 has 15 amino acids. Germline CDR1 reads SEHNR; CDR2 reads FQNEAQ (reference sequence). CDR3 nucleotides: TGTGCCAGCAGCTTAGCGGCGGATTACCGGGGGGAGCAGTACTTC. This sequence encodes CASSLAADYRGEQYF.

This chain connects TRBV19 to TRBJ2-2; the D gene is possibly TRBD2 (6 bases). The germline gives CDR1 LNHDA, CDR2 SQIVND (reference sequence). Trimming shortened V by 6 bases and J by 6 bases, and 20 bases separated the two germline ends. The CDR3 has 16 residues. The CDR3: CASSSTFSTSSGELFF. CDR3 DNA: TGTGCCAGTAGCTCAACCTTCTCCACTAGCTCCGGGGAGCTGTTTTTT.

CDR3 sequence: CSVAPDRGGNEKLFF. The CDR3 bases are TGCAGCGTTGCGCCCGACAGGGGTGGTAATGAAAAACTGTTTTTT. The chain combines TRBV29-1 with TRBJ1-4; TRBD1 matches 8 bases. CDR3 size: 15 residues. Germline CDR1 SQVTM, CDR2 ANQGSEA. V lost 4 bases and J lost 4; bases outside the gene matches: 8. Looking up the rest from reference TRBV29-1 and TRBJ1-4 gives the full variable domain: SAVISQKPSRDICQRGTSLTIQCQVDSQVTMMFWYRQQPGQSLTLIATANQGSEATYESGFVIDKFPISRPNLTFSTLTVSNMSPEDSSIYLCSVAPDRGGNEKLFFGSGTQLSVL.

The chain carries TRBV2 and TRBJ2-6, with a possible D match to TRBD2 (6 bases). Germline CDR1 SNHLY, CDR2 FYNNEI. Trimming took 8 bases from V and 3 from J, leaving 8 bases between them. The CDR3 is 13 residues long. CDR3 bases: TGTGCCAGCGGGGGAGGTGGGGCCAACGTCCTGACTTTC. Translated, it gives CASGGGGANVLTF.

This chain's CDR3 is CAWSVDTNQPQHF. The CDR3 DNA sequence: TGTGCCTGGAGTGTCGACACTAATCAGCCCCAGCATTTT. The chain links TRBV30 to TRBJ1-5; D is undetermined. There are 13 residues in the CDR3. From germline, CDR1 is GTSNPN and CDR2 SVGIG (reference sequence). The germline V and J ends were trimmed by 0 bases and 4 bases, with 7 bases remaining between them.

The chain recombines TRBV19 with TRBJ2-3, with a tentative D call TRBD1 (6 bases). The V end lost 1 base, the J end lost 9 bases, and 8 bases lay between the germline ends. The germline V gene has CDR1 LNHDA and CDR2 SQIVND (reference sequence). The CDR3 length is 12 residues. CDR3 sequence: CASSIVGATQYF. CDR3 nucleotide sequence: TGTGCCAGTAGTATAGTGGGGGCAACGCAGTATTTT.

The rearrangement links TRBV18 to TRBJ2-7; 10 positions agree with TRBD1. The V segment lost 3 bases and the J segment 4 bases; nucleotides outside the gene matches: 6. The CDR3 loop spans 15 amino acids. Germline lookup yields CDR1 KGHSH and CDR2 LQKENI. CDR3 loop: CASSPQDRGMYEQYF. The CDR3 DNA reads as TGTGCCAGCTCACCTCAGGACAGGGGGATGTACGAGCAGTACTTC. Complete variable domain (other parts from reference TRBV18 and TRBJ2-7): NAGVMQNPRHLVRRRGQEARLRCSPMKGHSHVYWYRQLPEEGLKFMVYLQKENIIDESGMPKERFSAEFPKEGPSILRIQQVVRGDSAAYFCASSPQDRGMYEQYFGPGTRLTVT.

This chain links TRBV6-6 with TRBJ1-2; 10 bases are shared with TRBD1. The CDR3 length is 14 residues. Unmatched junction bases numbered 3, after V lost 0 bases and J lost 8 bases. Germline-derived CDR1 and CDR2 are MNHNY and SVGAGI (reference sequence). The CDR3 DNA follows: TGTGCCAGCAGTTACTCGGGGACAGGGGAAGGCTACACCTTC. This translates into CASSYSGTGEGYTF.

The chain joins TRBV6-5 to TRBJ1-1, with a tentative D call TRBD1 (6 bases). Looked up from germline, CDR1 is MNHEY and CDR2 is SVGAGI. V gave up 6 bases and J gave up 9 bases, with 11 bases separating them. The CDR3 runs to 11 residues. In nucleotides, the CDR3 is TGTGCCAGCAGCTCGGACAGAAAAGCTTTCTTT. It translates to CASSSDRKAFF.

This rearrangement joins TRBV6-4 to TRBJ1-5; TRBD1 matches 8 bases. Looked up from germline, CDR1 is MRHNA and CDR2 is SNTAGT. The CDR3 sequence is 14 residues long. The junction had 5 bases not matched to a gene; V was cut back by 5 bases and J by 5 bases. This chain's CDR3 is CASSSTGDHQPQHF. CDR3 coding DNA: TGTGCCAGCAGTTCGACAGGGGACCATCAGCCCCAGCATTTT.

The chain employs TRBV5-1 and TRBJ2-7; 12 nucleotides match TRBD1. The germline gives CDR1 SGHRS, CDR2 YFSETQ. Trimming at V came to 4 bases and at J to 3 bases, leaving 5 bases not matched to a gene. CDR3 length equals 15 residues. The CDR3 nucleotides are TGCGCCAGCAGCCTCGGGACAGGGGGCCTCTACGAGCAGTACTTC. It encodes CASSLGTGGLYEQYF.

This clone was detected only once. CDR3 loop: CASSLGTTFYEQYF. Written as DNA, the CDR3 is TGCGCCAGCAGCTTGGGAACAACCTTCTACGAGCAGTACTTC. The V call is TRBV5-1, the J call TRBJ2-7; D remains unclear. The V and J ends lost 0 bases and 3 bases respectively, with 10 bases between them. The CDR3 totals 14 residues. CDR1 is SGHRS and CDR2 is YFSETQ in the germline V gene.

The CDR3 coding sequence is TGTGCCAGCAGGCGGACTAGCGGGGGGGTCGATGAGCAGTTCTTC. It codes for CASRRTSGGVDEQFF. V and J are TRBV7-8 and TRBJ2-1; TRBD2 matches 15 bases. This CDR3 has 15 residues. The germline CDR1 and CDR2 sequences are SGHVS and FQNEAQ. V was clipped by 6 bases and J by 8 bases; unmatched bases: 5.

The V gene is TRBV7-8, the J gene TRBJ2-7; no clear D. Germline V gives CDR1 SGHVS, CDR2 FQNEAQ. Trimming removed 5 bases at V and 0 bases at J, with 2 bases between. The CDR3 loop spans 11 amino acids. The CDR3: CASSRSYEQYF. In nucleotides, the CDR3 is TGTGCCAGCAGCCGCTCCTACGAGCAGTACTTC.